This T cell receptor beta chain was profiled in a study of T cells in tumors after PD-1 blockade. Background on the study: Patients had no prior checkpoint blockade, systemic immunosuppressants, or anti-cancer therapy within 4 weeks. Either cemiplimab 350 mg every 2 weeks or pembrolizumab 200 mg every 3 weeks was given. General observations from the study: Approximately 41% of tumor TCR clonotypes were also found in blood.

Input was about 616 ng to 6,500 ng of genomic DNA from tumor or blood. Germline trimming cut 3 bases from V and 0 bases from J; bases unmatched to any gene: 3. From germline, CDR1 is MRHNA and CDR2 SNTAGT. The length of the CDR3 is 16 residues. Using immunoSEQ multiplex PCR, the repertoire was profiled, and TCRdb retains in-frame clones only, with some absent. The sample has more than 20,000 clones, around 78% seen once. The table lists this clone with a few counts. Its antigen is unknown. The receptor was derived from a human donor with basal cell carcinoma. The chain carries TRBV6-4 and TRBJ2-3; 10 nucleotides match TRBD2. This specimen consisted of PBMCs, obtained before anti-PD-1 treatment. The CDR3: CASSESAGGSTDTQYF. CDR3 sequence (DNA): TGTGCCAGCAGTGAATCAGCGGGGGGGAGCACAGATACGCAGTATTTT.